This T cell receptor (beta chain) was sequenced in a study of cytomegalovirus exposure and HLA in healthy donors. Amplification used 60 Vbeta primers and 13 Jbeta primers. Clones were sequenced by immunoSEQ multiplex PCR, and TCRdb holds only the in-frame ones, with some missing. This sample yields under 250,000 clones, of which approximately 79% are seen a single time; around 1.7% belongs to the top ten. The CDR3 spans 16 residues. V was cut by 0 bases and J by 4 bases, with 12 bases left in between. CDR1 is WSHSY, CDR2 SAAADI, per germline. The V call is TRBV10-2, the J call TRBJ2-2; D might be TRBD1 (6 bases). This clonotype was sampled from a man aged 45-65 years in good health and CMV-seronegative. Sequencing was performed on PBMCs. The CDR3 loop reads CASSESPGVPTGELFF. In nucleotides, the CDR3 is TGCGCCAGCAGTGAGTCTCCAGGGGTGCCCACCGGGGAGCTGTTTTTT.